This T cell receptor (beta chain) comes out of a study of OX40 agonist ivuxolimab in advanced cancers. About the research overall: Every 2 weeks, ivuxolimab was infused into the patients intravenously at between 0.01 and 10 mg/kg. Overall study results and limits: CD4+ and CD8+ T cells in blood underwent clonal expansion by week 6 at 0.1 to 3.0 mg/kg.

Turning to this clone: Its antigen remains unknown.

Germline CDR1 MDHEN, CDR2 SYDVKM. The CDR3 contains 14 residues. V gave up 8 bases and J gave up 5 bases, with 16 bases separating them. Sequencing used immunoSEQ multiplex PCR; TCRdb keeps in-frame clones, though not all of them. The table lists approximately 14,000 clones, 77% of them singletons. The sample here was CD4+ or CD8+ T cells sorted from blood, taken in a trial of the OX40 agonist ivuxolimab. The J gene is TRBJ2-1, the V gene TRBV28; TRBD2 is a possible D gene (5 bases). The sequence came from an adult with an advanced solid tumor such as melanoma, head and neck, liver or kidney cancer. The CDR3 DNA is TGTGCCAGCGGCGAAGCGGATCAAAACAATGAGCAGTTCTTC. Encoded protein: CASGEADQNNEQFF.